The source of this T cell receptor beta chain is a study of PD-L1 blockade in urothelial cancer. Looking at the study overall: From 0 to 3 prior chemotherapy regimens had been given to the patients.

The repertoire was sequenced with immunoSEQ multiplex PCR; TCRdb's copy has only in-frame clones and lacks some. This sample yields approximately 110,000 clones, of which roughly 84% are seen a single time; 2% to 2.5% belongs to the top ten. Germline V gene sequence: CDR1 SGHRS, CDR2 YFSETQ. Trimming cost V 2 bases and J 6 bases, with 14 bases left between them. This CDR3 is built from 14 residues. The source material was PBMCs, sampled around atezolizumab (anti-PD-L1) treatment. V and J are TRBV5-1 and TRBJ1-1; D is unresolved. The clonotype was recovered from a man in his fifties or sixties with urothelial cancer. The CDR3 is CASSFRADYAEAFF. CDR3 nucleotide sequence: TGCGCCAGCAGCTTTAGGGCAGACTACGCTGAAGCTTTCTTT.